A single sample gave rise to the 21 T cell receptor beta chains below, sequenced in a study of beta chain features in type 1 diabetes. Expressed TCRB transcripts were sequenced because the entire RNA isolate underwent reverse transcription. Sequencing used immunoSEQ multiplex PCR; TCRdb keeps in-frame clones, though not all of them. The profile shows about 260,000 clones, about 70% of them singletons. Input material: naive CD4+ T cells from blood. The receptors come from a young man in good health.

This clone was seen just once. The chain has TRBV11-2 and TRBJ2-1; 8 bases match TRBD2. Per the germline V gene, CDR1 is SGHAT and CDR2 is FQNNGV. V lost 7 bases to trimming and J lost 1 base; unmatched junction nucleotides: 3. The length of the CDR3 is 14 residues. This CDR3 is CASTSGSSYNEQFF. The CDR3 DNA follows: TGTGCCAGCACAAGCGGGAGTTCCTACAATGAGCAGTTCTTC.

CDR3: CSAYDQPQHF. CDR3 DNA: TGCAGTGCCTACGATCAGCCCCAGCATTTT. The chain couples TRBV20-1 to TRBJ1-5; D gene unclear. The CDR3 extends over 10 amino acids. The V end was cut by 6 bases, the J end by 5 bases, with 5 bases between. The V gene's germline CDR1 is DFQATT and CDR2 SNEGSKA (reference sequence).

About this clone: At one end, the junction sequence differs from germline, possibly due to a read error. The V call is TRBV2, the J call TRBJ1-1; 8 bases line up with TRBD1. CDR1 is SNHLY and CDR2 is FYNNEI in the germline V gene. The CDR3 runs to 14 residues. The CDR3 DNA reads TGTGCCAGCACTGAACTGACAGGGGACACTGAAGCTTTCTTT. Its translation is CASTELTGDTEAFF.

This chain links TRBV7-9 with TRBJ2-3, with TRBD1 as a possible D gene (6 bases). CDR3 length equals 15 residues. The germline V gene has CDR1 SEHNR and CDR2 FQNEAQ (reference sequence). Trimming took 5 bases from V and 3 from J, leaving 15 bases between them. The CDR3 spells CASSPTGIKTDTQYF. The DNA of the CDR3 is TGTGCCAGCAGCCCAACAGGGATCAAGACAGATACGCAGTATTTT.

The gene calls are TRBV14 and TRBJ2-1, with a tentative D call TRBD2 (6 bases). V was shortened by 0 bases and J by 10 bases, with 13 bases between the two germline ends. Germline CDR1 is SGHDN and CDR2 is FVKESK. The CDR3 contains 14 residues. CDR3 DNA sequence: TGTGCCAGCAGCCAAGATCTCCGGGGAGGCGAGCAGTTCTTC. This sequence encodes CASSQDLRGGEQFF.

The CDR3 DNA reads as TGTGCCTGGAGTATCACTAGTTGGAATGAGCAGTTCTTC. It translates to CAWSITSWNEQFF. V is TRBV30 and J is TRBJ2-1; a weak D match, TRBD2 (5 bases). V was cut by 2 bases and J by 7 bases, with 12 bases left in between. Per germline, CDR1 GTSNPN and CDR2 SVGIG (reference sequence). CDR3 size: 13 residues.

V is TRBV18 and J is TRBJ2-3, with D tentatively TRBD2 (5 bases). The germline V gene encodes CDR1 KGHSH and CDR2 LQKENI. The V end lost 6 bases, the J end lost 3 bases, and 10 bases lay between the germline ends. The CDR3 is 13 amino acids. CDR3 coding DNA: TGTGCCAGCTCCGGGGATTGGACAGATACGCAGTATTTT. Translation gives CASSGDWTDTQYF.

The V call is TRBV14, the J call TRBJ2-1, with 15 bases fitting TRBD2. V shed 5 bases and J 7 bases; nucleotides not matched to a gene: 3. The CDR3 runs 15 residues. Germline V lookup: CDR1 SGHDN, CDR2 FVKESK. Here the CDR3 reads CASSTGTSGRNEQFF. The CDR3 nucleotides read TGTGCCAGCAGCACCGGGACTAGCGGGAGGAATGAGCAGTTCTTC.

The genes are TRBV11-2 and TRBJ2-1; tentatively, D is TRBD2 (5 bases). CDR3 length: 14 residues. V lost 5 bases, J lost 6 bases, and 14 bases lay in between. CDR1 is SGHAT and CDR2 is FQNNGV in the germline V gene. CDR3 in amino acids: CASSPLEGFNEQFF. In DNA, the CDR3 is TGTGCCAGCAGCCCTCTAGAGGGCTTCAATGAGCAGTTCTTC. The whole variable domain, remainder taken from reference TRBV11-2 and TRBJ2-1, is EAGVAQSPRYKIIEKRQSVAFWCNPISGHATLYWYQQILGQGPKLLIQFQNNGVVDDSQLPKDRFSAERLKGVDSTLKIQPAKLEDSAVYLCASSPLEGFNEQFFGPGTRLTVL.

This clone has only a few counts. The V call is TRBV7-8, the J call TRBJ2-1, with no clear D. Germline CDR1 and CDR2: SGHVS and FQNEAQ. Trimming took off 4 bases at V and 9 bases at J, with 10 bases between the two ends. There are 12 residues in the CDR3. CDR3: CASSSEWSEQFF. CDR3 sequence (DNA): TGTGCCAGCAGCTCCGAGTGGAGTGAGCAGTTCTTC. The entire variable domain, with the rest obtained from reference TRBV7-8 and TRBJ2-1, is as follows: GAGVSQSPRYKVAKRGQDVALRCDPISGHVSLFWYQQALGQGPEFLTYFQNEAQLDKSGLPSDRFFAERPEGSVSTLKIQRTQQEDSAVYLCASSSEWSEQFFGPGTRLTVL.

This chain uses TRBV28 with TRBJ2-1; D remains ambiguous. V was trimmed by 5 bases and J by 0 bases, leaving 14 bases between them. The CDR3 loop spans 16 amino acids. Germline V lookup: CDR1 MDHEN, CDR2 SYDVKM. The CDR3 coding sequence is TGTGCCAGCAGTCCACGGACCTTCAGCTCCTACAATGAGCAGTTCTTC. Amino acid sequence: CASSPRTFSSYNEQFF.

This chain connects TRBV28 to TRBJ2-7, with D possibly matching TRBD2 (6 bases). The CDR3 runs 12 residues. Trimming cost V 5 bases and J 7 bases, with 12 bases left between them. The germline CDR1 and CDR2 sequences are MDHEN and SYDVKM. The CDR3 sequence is CASSTRGGEQYF. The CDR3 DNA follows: TGTGCCAGCAGTACTAGAGGAGGGGAGCAGTACTTC.

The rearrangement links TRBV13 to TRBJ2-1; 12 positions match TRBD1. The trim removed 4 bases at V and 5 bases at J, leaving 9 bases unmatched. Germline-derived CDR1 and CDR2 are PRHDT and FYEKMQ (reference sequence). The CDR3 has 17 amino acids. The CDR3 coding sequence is TGTGCCAGCAGCTCCCCCCTAGGGACAGGGGGCAACAATGAGCAGTTCTTC. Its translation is CASSSPLGTGGNNEQFF.

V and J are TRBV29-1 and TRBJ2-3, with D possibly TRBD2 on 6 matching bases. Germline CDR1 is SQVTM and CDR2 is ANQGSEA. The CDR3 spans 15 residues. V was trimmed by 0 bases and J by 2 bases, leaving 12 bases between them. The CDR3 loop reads CSVEDGGLYTDTQYF. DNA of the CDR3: TGCAGCGTTGAAGATGGAGGACTATACACAGATACGCAGTATTTT.

CDR3 coding DNA: TGTGCCAGCAGTGAAGGGACAGCTTATAATTCACCCCTCCACTTT. Translation gives CASSEGTAYNSPLHF. The chain carries TRBV25-1 and TRBJ1-6, with 7 bases that match TRBD1. After removal of 2 bases from V and 4 bases from J, the junction contained 2 bases not matched to a gene. The germline CDR1 and CDR2 sequences are MGHDK and SYGVNS. The CDR3 contains 15 residues.

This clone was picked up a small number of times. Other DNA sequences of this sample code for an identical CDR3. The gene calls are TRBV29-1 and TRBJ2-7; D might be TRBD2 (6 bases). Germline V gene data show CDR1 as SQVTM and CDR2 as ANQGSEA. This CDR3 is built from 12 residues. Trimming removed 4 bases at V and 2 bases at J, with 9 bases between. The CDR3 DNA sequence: TGCAGCGTTGCGGGGACTGCCTACGAGCAGTACTTC. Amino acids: CSVAGTAYEQYF.

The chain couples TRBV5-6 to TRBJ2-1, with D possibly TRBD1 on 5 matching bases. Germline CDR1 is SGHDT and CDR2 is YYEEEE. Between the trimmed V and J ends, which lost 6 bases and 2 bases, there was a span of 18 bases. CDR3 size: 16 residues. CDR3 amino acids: CASTEVQGVTYNEQFF. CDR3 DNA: TGTGCCAGCACCGAGGTGCAGGGCGTCACCTACAATGAGCAGTTCTTC.

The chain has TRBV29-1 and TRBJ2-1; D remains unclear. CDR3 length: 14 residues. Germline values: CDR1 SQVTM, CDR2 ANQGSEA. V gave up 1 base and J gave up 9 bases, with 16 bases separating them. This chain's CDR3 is CSVEAPLGFGEQFF. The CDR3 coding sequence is TGCAGCGTTGAAGCCCCCCTGGGTTTCGGTGAGCAGTTCTTC.

The CDR3 bases are TGTGCCAGCAGCCCGATCCAGGGGCCCTATTCACCCCTCCACTTT. It specifies CASSPIQGPYSPLHF. The chain couples TRBV9 to TRBJ1-6; weak D call: TRBD1 (6 bases). Germline V CDR1 and CDR2: SGDLS, YYNGEE. This CDR3 comprises 15 residues. Trimming left V 4 bases short and J 8 bases short, with 16 bases between. Full variable domain (missing parts from reference TRBV9 and TRBJ1-6): DSGVTQTPKHLITATGQRVTLRCSPRSGDLSVYWYQQSLDQGLQFLIQYYNGEERAKGNILERFSAQQFPDLHSELNLSSLELGDSALYFCASSPIQGPYSPLHFGNGTRLTVT.

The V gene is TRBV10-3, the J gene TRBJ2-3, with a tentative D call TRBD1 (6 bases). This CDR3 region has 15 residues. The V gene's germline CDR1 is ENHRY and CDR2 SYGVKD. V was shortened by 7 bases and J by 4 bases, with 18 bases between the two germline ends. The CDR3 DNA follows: TGTGCCATCACCATACAGACAGGCGGCGCAGATACGCAGTATTTT. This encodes CAITIQTGGADTQYF.

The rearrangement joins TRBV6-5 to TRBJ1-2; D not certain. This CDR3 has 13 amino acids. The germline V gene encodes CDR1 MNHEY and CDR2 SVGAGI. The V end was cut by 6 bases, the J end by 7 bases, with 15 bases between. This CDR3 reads CASSPFRGGGYTF. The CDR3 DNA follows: TGTGCCAGCAGCCCATTTCGGGGTGGTGGCTACACCTTC.